Below, 16 T cell receptor beta chains from the same sample are listed, as sequenced in a study of vaccination effects on CD4 cells after COVID-19. CD4+ T cell isolation took place after about nine days of culture. Every participant took two doses of the BNT162b2 or mRNA-1273 vaccine. No antigen is known for these receptors. Here immunoSEQ multiplex PCR was the method, and the copy in TCRdb shows in-frame clones only, minus some. The sample carries fewer than 60,000 clones, nearly 80% recorded once. The specimen was CD4+ T cells from PBMCs cultured without peptide, collected after COVID-19 vaccination. Source of these receptors: a human donor who received a COVID-19 vaccine.

This clone has just a few counts. V usage is TRBV11-2 and J usage is TRBJ2-1, with D possibly matching TRBD2 (5 bases). From germline, CDR1 is SGHAT and CDR2 FQNNGV. V was cut by 4 bases and J by 6 bases, with 13 bases left in between. The CDR3 has 14 residues. CDR3 loop: CASSSSGMANEQFF. For the CDR3, the DNA is TGTGCCAGCAGCTCCTCGGGGATGGCCAATGAGCAGTTCTTC.

This clone was picked up one time. The chain links TRBV6-5 to TRBJ2-3; no clear D gene. The length of the CDR3 is 15 residues. The V gene lost 6 bases and the J gene lost 2 bases, with 15 bases spanning the gap. The germline V gene encodes CDR1 MNHEY and CDR2 SVGAGI. CDR3 amino acids: CASSKVVRHTDTQYF. CDR3 in DNA: TGTGCCAGCAGCAAGGTAGTACGGCACACAGATACGCAGTATTTT.

The rearrangement uses TRBV6-1 and TRBJ2-5; D gene uncertain. The length of the CDR3 is 15 residues. V was shortened by 2 bases and J by 2 bases, with 12 bases between the two germline ends. The germline gives CDR1 MNHNS, CDR2 SASEGT. CDR3 DNA: TGTGCCAGCAGTGAATCGCAGGTGGGACAAGAGACCCAGTACTTC. This translates into CASSESQVGQETQYF.

V usage is TRBV5-4 and J usage is TRBJ1-4, with a possible D match to TRBD1 (6 bases). Germline V gene data show CDR1 as SGHNT and CDR2 as YYREEE (reference sequence). Between the trimmed V and J ends, which lost 4 bases and 13 bases, there was a span of 17 bases. The CDR3 is 13 residues long. In nucleotides, the CDR3 is TGTGCCAGCAGCGCGTCCCGGGACACACGACTGTTTTTT. This sequence encodes CASSASRDTRLFF.

DNA of the CDR3: TGTGCCAGCGGTAGACTAGCGGGGTACAATGAGCAGTTCTTC. Its protein product is CASGRLAGYNEQFF. The rearrangement links TRBV2 to TRBJ2-1; 11 bases fit TRBD2. V lost 8 bases, J lost 4 bases, and 4 bases stayed unmatched. CDR1 is SNHLY and CDR2 is FYNNEI in the germline V gene. This CDR3 contains 14 residues.

V gene TRBV4-2 combines with J gene TRBJ2-7; 8 bases line up with TRBD1. The CDR3 consists of 13 residues. Trimming at V came to 5 bases and at J to 5 bases, leaving 5 bases not matched to a gene. The germline gives CDR1 LGHNA, CDR2 YNFKEQ. In DNA, the CDR3 is TGTGCCAGCAGCGTGGACAGGGACCACGAGCAGTACTTC. Translated: CASSVDRDHEQYF.

The rearrangement uses TRBV6-2 or TRBV6-3 and TRBJ1-1; D is ambiguous. Trimming shortened V by 4 bases and J by 1 base, and 10 bases separated the two germline ends. CDR1 MNHEY and CDR2 SVGEGT come from the germline V gene. The CDR3 totals 14 residues. CDR3 loop: CASSSLGRNTEAFF. CDR3 DNA sequence: TGTGCCAGCAGTTCCCTAGGGAGGAACACTGAAGCTTTCTTT.

This clone was counted once. CDR3 loop: CASSPIAGGRYNEQFF. CDR3 in DNA: TGTGCCAGCAGCCCGATAGCGGGAGGGCGATACAATGAGCAGTTCTTC. The chain links TRBV6-2 or TRBV6-3 to TRBJ2-1, with 11 positions matching TRBD2. With 6 bases clipped from V and 4 bases from J, the junction kept 8 bases outside the gene matches. Germline CDR1 and CDR2: MNHEY and SVGEGT. CDR3 length equals 16 residues.

This clone was found a few times. The genes are TRBV18 and TRBJ1-6; 9 bases map to TRBD1. There are 14 residues in the CDR3. CDR1 is KGHSH and CDR2 is LQKENI in the germline V gene. The V gene end was trimmed by 6 bases and the J gene end by 9 bases; junction bases not matched to a gene: 6. As DNA, the CDR3 is TGTGCCAGCTCCCCCGGGACAGGGTTTTCACCCCTCCACTTT. It is translated as CASSPGTGFSPLHF.

This chain joins TRBV7-2 and TRBJ2-7; the D is unclear. This CDR3 spans 11 amino acids. Deletions cut 2 bases from V and 3 bases from J, with 2 bases between. Germline loops: CDR1 SGHTA, CDR2 FQGNSA. The CDR3 reads CASSLLYEQYF. Here the CDR3 DNA reads TGTGCCAGCAGCTTACTCTACGAGCAGTACTTC.

This chain uses TRBV6-5 with TRBJ2-1, with no clear D. The germline CDR1 and CDR2 sequences are MNHEY and SVGAGI. Trimming removed 8 bases at V and 4 bases at J, with 9 bases between. This CDR3 comprises 12 residues. The CDR3: CASLGVYNEQFF. The CDR3 bases are TGTGCCAGCTTGGGTGTTTACAATGAGCAGTTCTTC.

The chain has TRBV15 and TRBJ1-2, with D perhaps matching TRBD1 (6 bases). Germline V CDR1 and CDR2: LNHNV, YYDKDF (reference sequence). V dropped 3 bases and J dropped 6 bases, with 14 bases sitting between them. This CDR3 has 14 residues. The DNA of the CDR3 is TGTGCCACCAGCAGGCGGACAGCTGGGGATGGCTACACCTTC. This translates into CATSRRTAGDGYTF.

The rearrangement uses TRBV4-2 and TRBJ2-7; perhaps D is TRBD1 or TRBD2 (7 bases each). The CDR3 spans 15 residues. CDR1 and CDR2 (germline): LGHNA, YNFKEQ. Trimming stripped 1 base from V and 4 bases from J, with 14 bases between. CDR3 in amino acids: CASSQAGGASYEQYF. CDR3 sequence (DNA): TGTGCCAGCAGCCAAGCAGGGGGGGCCTCGTACGAGCAGTACTTC.

V is TRBV27 and J is TRBJ2-3, with 12 bases matching TRBD2. Trimming cost V 5 bases and J 8 bases; bases outside gene matches: 11. CDR3 length equals 16 residues. CDR1 and CDR2 (germline): MNHEY, SMNVEV (reference sequence). The CDR3 nucleotides read TGTGCCAGCAGTCTACTAGCGGGAGGACCCCACGCTACGCAGTATTTT. Translating it yields CASSLLAGGPHATQYF.

This clone occurred once. The rearrangement uses TRBV6-5 and TRBJ1-2; possible D gene TRBD1, 6 bases. The CDR3 has 15 residues. Trimming removed 8 bases from V and 8 bases from J, with 24 bases in between. The germline V gene encodes CDR1 MNHEY and CDR2 SVGAGI. Written as DNA, the CDR3 is TGTGCCAGCTACAAACGGCAGGGACACCAAGGGGGCTACACCTTC. It encodes CASYKRQGHQGGYTF.

The V gene is TRBV11-2, the J gene TRBJ2-3; tentative D call: TRBD1 (5 bases). The V and J ends lost 0 bases and 0 bases respectively, with 13 bases between them. The CDR3 is 17 amino acids. The germline V gene encodes CDR1 SGHAT and CDR2 FQNNGV. The CDR3: CASSLDTLRQSTDTQYF. CDR3 nucleotides: TGTGCCAGCAGCTTAGATACGTTGCGACAGAGCACAGATACGCAGTATTTT.